The rows below give T cell receptor beta chains drawn from one sample of a study of patients and donors after allogeneic stem cell transplantation. MiXCR was run by TCRdb on the RT-PCR reads, yielding one entry per CDR3 protein. This sample has roughly 940,000 distinct CDR3 sequences, with under 20% found just once. What was sequenced was blood, either unsorted or a sorted T cell fraction (not recorded which). All receptors derive from a human donor who was either an allogeneic HSCT recipient or a stem cell or donor lymphocyte infusion donor (not recorded which). It is not recorded whose cells these are; they may come from a transplant donor. Both conserved end residues are trimmed from each CDR3.

V gene,CDR3 protein
TRBV4-1,ASSQEYSGGIGMQY
TRBV20-1,SARDPRESNNSPLH
TRBV2,ASSEGEEPQH
TRBV12-2,ASRSLPQLQETQY
TRBV7-3,ASSLRGPDSAGEQF
TRBV20-1,SARLQGNQPQH
TRBV6-5,ASSYRNRGEAF
TRBV6-1,ASSEAGGWHTQY
TRBV6-6,ASRGEVTGELF
TRBV4-2,ASSAREGADTQY
TRBV7-8,ASSTRTGFHEQY
TRBV24-1,ATSAPGQGLAQH
TRBV3-1,ASSRNGGNSDTQY
TRBV12-5,ASGLDSGIKETQY
TRBV12-3/TRBV12-4,ASSLDRANNSPLH
TRBV12-3/TRBV12-4,ASSFQGASDIQY
TRBV2,ASKERRPGELF
TRBV2,ASRQLAGVIPGELF
TRBV12-3/TRBV12-4,ASKGLQETQY
TRBV20-1,SAMGAGDYNEQF
TRBV7-9,ASSPVSDEQF
TRBV2,ASKFRPSSADTQY
TRBV24-1,ATSETGTISYNEQF
TRBV5-1,ASSLAFEQF
TRBV10-3,AIAELAGGTDTQY
TRBV5-1,ASRDTGGRDEQL
TRBV12-3/TRBV12-4,ASSSGVRGNTEAF
TRBV9,ASSGKREGIEQY
TRBV10-3,AISRSGEQF
TRBV11-2,ASSLVNGEKLF
TRBV4-2,ASSLSIGDFPAKNIQY
TRBV20-1,SARDMNGVNTEAF
TRBV24-1,ATSGLAVGNEQF
TRBV14,ASSQDRAGEQF
TRBV3-1,ASSQDMVRGQPQH
TRBV21-1,ASSNPGFTSPLH
TRBV5-1,ASSLEGQGQQPQH
TRBV11-2,ASSAQSGGNEKLF
TRBV30,AWSPGMHTEAF
TRBV6-1,ASSRGGASRAYEQY
TRBV27,ASSATQGPYGYT